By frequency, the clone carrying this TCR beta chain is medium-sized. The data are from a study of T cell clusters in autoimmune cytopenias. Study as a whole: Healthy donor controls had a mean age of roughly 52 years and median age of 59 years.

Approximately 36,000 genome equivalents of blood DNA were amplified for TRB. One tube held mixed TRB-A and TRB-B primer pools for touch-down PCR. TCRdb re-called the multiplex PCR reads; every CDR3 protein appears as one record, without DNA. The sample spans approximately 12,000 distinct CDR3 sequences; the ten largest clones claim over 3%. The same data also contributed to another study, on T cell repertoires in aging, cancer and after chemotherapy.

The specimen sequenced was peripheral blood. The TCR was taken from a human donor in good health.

This CDR3 reads CASSFTGTEAFF. The chain combines TRBV27 with TRBJ1-1. Per germline, CDR1 MNHEY and CDR2 SMNVEV (reference sequence). The CDR3 is made up of 12 amino acids.